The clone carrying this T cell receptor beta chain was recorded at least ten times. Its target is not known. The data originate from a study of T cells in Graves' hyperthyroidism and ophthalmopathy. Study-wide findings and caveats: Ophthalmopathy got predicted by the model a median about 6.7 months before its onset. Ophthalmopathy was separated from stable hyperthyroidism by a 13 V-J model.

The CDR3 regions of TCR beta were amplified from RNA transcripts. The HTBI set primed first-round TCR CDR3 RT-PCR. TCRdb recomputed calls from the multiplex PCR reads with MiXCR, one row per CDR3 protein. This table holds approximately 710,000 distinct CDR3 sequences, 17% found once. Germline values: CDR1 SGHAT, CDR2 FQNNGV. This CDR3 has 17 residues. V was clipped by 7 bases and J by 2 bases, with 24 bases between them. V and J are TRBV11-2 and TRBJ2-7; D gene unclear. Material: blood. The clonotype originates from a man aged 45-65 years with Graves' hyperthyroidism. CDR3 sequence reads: CASTISRGTGFTYEQYF. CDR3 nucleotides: TGTGCCAGCACCATATCTCGAGGAACGGGTTTTACCTACGAGCAGTACTTC. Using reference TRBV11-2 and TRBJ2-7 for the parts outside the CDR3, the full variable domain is EAGVAQSPRYKIIEKRQSVAFWCNPISGHATLYWYQQILGQGPKLLIQFQNNGVVDDSQLPKDRFSAERLKGVDSTLKIQPAKLEDSAVYLCASTISRGTGFTYEQYFGPGTRLTVT.